The clone carrying this T cell receptor (beta chain) was recorded once. Its cognate antigen is unknown. Assay: immunoSEQ multiplex PCR; the TCRdb copy retains only in-frame clones and omits some. The sample includes almost 15,000 clones, about 77% of them seen just once. Germline CDR1 is SGHVS and CDR2 is FNYEAQ. The CDR3 length is 18 residues. The germline V and J ends were trimmed by 5 bases and 0 bases, with 20 bases remaining between them. The ViraFEST assay expanded antigen-specific CD4+ T cells with viral peptide pools before sequencing. Cultured cells yielded isolated CD4+ T cells after around 9 days. Of the BNT162b2 and mRNA-1273 vaccines, participants received two doses of one or the other. This specimen belongs to a study of vaccination effects on CD4 cells after COVID-19. Study-level findings and limits: Clones that were induced by infection or by vaccine showed marked contraction late after vaccination.

This sequence originates from a human donor who received a COVID-19 vaccine. The source was CD4+ T cells from PBMCs cultured with HCoV-NL63 spike peptides, collected after COVID-19 vaccination. The rearrangement joins TRBV7-6 to TRBJ1-3; D is uncertain. CDR3: CASSAIKGGIRSGNTIYF. For the CDR3, the DNA is TGTGCCAGCAGCGCGATAAAGGGAGGGATTCGCTCTGGAAACACCATATATTTT.